This T cell receptor beta chain stems from a study of graft-versus-host responses after intestinal transplantation. Study as a whole: Multivisceral, liver-intestinal, or isolated intestinal grafts were transplanted into recipients. Every recipient had anti-thymocyte globulin induction and three to four years of tacrolimus plus steroids.

Notes on this clone: Its antigen is undetermined.

Libraries were prepared by immunoSEQ multiplex PCR; TCRdb keeps only in-frame clonotypes and omits some of them. This table holds approximately 97,000 clones, about nine tenths found once. Material: unstimulated CD4+ T cells sorted from spleen or lymph node cells, obtained before transplant. The receptor was derived from a human donor who was the organ donor for an intestinal transplant.

This CDR3 is CASSLGTVTEAFF. Here the CDR3 DNA reads TGTGCCAGCAGCTTAGGGACAGTCACTGAAGCTTTCTTT. The V gene is TRBV7-8, the J gene TRBJ1-1, with D possibly TRBD1 on 6 matching bases. Germline CDR1 SGHVS, CDR2 FQNEAQ. V gave up 1 base and J gave up 4 bases, with 7 bases separating them. The CDR3 covers 13 residues. The variable domain in full, completed from reference TRBV7-8 and TRBJ1-1, reads GAGVSQSPRYKVAKRGQDVALRCDPISGHVSLFWYQQALGQGPEFLTYFQNEAQLDKSGLPSDRFFAERPEGSVSTLKIQRTQQEDSAVYLCASSLGTVTEAFFGQGTRLTVV.